This TCR beta chain was sequenced in a study of T cell responses to AZD1222 COVID-19 vaccine. Overall study findings and caveats: Donors were chiefly white British, with a greater number of females, and clonal diversity was perhaps underestimated.

The protocol was immunoSEQ multiplex PCR, while the TCRdb copy is restricted to in-frame clones and leaves out a portion. The sample includes tens of thousands of clones, about four fifths of them seen just once. This CDR3 spans 16 amino acids. V was trimmed by 5 bases and J by 2 bases, leaving 17 bases between them. CDR1 and CDR2 (germline): SGHAT, FQNNGV. Concerning this clone: Its matching antigen is unknown.

Sequenced material: peripheral blood, taken 28 days after the second AZD1222 dose. The V call is TRBV11-2, the J call TRBJ2-3; D is ambiguous. The TCR originated in an adult who received the AZD1222 COVID-19 vaccine. In nucleotides, the CDR3 is TGTGCCAGCAGCCGCACGGAGCATTTTTACACAGATACGCAGTATTTT. Amino acid sequence: CASSRTEHFYTDTQYF.